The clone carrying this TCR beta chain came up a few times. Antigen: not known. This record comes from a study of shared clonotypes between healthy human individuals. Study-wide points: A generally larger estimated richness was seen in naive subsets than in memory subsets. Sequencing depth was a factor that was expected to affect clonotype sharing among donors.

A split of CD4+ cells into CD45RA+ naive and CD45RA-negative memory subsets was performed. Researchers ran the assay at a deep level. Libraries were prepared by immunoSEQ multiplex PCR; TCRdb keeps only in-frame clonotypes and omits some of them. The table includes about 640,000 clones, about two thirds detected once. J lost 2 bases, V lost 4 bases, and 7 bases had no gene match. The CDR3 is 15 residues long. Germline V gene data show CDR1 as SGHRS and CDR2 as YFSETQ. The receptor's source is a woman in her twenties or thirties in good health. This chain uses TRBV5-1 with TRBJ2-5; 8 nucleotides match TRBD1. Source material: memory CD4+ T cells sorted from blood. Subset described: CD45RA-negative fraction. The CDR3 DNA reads TGCGCCAGCAGCGTTCAGGGGGCAGCTCAAGAGACCCAGTACTTC. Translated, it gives CASSVQGAAQETQYF.